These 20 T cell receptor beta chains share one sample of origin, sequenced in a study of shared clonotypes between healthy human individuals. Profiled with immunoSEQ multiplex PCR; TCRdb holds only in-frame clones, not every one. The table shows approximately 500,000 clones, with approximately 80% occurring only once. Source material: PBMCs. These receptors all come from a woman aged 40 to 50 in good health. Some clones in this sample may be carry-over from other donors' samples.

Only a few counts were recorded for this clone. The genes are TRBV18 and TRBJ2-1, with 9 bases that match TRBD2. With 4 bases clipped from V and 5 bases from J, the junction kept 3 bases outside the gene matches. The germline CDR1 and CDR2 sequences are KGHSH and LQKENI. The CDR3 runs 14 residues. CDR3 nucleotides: TGTGCCAGCTCACGGTCTAGCGGGGACAATGAGCAGTTCTTC. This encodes CASSRSSGDNEQFF.

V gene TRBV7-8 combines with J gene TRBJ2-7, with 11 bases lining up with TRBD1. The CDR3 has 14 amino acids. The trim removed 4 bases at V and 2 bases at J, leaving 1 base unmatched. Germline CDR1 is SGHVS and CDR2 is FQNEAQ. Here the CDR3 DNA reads TGTGCCAGCAGCTCGGGACAGGGGGCCTACGAGCAGTACTTC. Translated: CASSSGQGAYEQYF.

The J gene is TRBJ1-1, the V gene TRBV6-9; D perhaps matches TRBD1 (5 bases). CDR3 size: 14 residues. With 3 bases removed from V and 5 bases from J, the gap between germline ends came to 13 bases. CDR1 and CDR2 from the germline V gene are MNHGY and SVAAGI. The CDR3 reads CASSYMGVRTEAFF. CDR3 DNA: TGTGCCAGCAGTTACATGGGGGTGAGGACTGAAGCTTTCTTT.

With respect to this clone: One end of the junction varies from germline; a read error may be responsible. The CDR3 DNA sequence: TGCGCCAGCGGCTTTAGCGGGAGGCCTCTCGATACGCAGTATTTT. Protein sequence: CASGFSGRPLDTQYF. This chain uses TRBV5-1 with TRBJ2-3; 10 bases align to TRBD2. This CDR3 has 15 residues. Germline CDR1 and CDR2: SGHRS and YFSETQ.

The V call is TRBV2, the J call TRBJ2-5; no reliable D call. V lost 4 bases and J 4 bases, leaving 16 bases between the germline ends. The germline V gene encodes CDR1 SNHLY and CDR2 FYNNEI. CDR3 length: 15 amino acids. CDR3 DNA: TGTGCCAGCAGTGTTAGCCGTATTAGAGGAGAGACCCAGTACTTC. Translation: CASSVSRIRGETQYF.

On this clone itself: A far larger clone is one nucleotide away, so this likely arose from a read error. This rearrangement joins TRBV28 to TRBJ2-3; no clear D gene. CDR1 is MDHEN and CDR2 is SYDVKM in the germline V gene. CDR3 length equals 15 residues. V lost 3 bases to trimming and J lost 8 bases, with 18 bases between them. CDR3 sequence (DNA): TGTGCCAGCAGTTTTACGGCCCAAGTCCGCATTACGCAGTATTTT. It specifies CASSFTAQVRITQYF.

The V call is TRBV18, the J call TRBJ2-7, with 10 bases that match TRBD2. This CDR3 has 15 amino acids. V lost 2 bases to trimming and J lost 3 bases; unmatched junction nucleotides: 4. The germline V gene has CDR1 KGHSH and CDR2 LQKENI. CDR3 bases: TGTGCCAGCTCACCATCAGGACTAGCGGTCTACGAGCAGTACTTC. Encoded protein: CASSPSGLAVYEQYF.

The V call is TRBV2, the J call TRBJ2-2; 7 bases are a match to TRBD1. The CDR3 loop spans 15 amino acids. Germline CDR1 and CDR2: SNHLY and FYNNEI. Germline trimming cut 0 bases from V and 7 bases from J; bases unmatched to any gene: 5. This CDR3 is CASSEARGGHGELFF. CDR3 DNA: TGTGCCAGCAGTGAAGCGCGAGGGGGCCACGGGGAGCTGTTTTTT.

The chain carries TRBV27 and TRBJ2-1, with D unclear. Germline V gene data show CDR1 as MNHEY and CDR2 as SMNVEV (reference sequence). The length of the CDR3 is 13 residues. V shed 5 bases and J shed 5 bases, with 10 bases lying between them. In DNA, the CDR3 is TGTGCCAGCAGTCCTGTCATCCACAATGAGCAGTTCTTC. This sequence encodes CASSPVIHNEQFF.

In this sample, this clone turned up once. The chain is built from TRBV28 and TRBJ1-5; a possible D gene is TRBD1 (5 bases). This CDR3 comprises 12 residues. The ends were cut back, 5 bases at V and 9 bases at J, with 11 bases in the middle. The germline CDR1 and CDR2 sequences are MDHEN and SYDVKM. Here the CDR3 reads CASSEDIRPQHF. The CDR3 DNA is TGTGCCAGCAGTGAGGACATCCGGCCCCAGCATTTT.

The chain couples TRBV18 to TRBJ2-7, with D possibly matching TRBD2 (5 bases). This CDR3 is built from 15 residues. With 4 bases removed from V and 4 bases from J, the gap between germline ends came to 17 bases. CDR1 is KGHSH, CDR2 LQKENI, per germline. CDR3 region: CASSQMDSTIYEQYF. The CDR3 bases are TGTGCCAGCTCACAGATGGACTCCACCATATACGAGCAGTACTTC.

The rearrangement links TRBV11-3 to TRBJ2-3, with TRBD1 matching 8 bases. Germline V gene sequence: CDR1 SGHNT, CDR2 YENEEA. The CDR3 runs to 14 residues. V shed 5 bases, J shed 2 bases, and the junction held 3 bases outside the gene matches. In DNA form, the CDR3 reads TGTGCCAGCAGCGGGACAGGCTACACAGATACGCAGTATTTT. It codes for CASSGTGYTDTQYF.

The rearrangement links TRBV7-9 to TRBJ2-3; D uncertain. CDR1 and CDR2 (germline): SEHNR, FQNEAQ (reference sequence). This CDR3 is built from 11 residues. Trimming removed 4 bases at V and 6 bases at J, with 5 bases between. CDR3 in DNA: TGTGCCAGCAGCTCCAAGGATACGCAGTATTTT. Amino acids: CASSSKDTQYF.

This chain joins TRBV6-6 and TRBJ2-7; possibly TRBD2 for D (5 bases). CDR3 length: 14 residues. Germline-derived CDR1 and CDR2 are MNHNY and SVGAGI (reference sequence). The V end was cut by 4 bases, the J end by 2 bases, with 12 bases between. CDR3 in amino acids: CASSLLGGTYEQYF. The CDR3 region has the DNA TGTGCCAGCAGTTTACTAGGAGGAACCTACGAGCAGTACTTC.

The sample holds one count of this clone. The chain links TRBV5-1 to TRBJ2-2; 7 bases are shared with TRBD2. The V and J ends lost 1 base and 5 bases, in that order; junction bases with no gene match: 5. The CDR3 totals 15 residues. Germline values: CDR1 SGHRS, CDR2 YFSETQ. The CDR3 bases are TGCGCCAGCAGCTTGACGGGAGGAGGTACCGGGGAGCTGTTTTTT. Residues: CASSLTGGGTGELFF. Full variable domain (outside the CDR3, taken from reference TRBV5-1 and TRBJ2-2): KAGVTQTPRYLIKTRGQQVTLSCSPISGHRSVSWYQQTPGQGLQFLFEYFSETQRNKGNFPGRFSGRQFSNSRSEMNVSTLELGDSALYLCASSLTGGGTGELFFGEGSRLTVL.

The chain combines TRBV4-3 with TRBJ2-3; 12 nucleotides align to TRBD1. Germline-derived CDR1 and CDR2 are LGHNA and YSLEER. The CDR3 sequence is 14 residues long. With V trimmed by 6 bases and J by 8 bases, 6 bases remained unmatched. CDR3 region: CASSRGQGAGTQYF. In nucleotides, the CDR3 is TGCGCCAGCAGTCGGGGACAGGGGGCGGGTACGCAGTATTTT.

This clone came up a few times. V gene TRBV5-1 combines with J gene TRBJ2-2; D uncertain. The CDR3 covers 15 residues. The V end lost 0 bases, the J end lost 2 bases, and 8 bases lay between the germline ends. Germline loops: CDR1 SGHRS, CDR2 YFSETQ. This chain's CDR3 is CASSLDFLNTGELFF. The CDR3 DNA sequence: TGCGCCAGCAGCTTGGATTTCCTAAACACCGGGGAGCTGTTTTTT.

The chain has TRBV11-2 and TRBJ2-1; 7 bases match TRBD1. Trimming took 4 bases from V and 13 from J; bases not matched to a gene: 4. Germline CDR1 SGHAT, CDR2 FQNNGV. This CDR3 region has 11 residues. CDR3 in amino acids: CASSSRDRQFF. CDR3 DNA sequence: TGTGCCAGCAGCTCTAGGGACAGACAGTTCTTC.

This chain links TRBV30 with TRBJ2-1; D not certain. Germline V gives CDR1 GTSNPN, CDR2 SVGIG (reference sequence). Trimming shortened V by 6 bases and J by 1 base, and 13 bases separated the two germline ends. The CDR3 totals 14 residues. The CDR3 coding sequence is TGTGCCTGCCGCCTCGCCCGATCCTACAATGAGCAGTTCTTC. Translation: CACRLARSYNEQFF.

The CDR3 DNA follows: TGTGCCAGCAGCTTAGGGGGGGCTGGCTATGGCTACACCTTC. It codes for CASSLGGAGYGYTF. The V and J genes are TRBV7-8 and TRBJ1-2; possibly TRBD1 for D (6 bases). Looked up from germline, CDR1 is SGHVS and CDR2 is FQNEAQ. There are 14 residues in the CDR3. The V and J ends lost 1 base and 4 bases respectively, with 10 bases between them.